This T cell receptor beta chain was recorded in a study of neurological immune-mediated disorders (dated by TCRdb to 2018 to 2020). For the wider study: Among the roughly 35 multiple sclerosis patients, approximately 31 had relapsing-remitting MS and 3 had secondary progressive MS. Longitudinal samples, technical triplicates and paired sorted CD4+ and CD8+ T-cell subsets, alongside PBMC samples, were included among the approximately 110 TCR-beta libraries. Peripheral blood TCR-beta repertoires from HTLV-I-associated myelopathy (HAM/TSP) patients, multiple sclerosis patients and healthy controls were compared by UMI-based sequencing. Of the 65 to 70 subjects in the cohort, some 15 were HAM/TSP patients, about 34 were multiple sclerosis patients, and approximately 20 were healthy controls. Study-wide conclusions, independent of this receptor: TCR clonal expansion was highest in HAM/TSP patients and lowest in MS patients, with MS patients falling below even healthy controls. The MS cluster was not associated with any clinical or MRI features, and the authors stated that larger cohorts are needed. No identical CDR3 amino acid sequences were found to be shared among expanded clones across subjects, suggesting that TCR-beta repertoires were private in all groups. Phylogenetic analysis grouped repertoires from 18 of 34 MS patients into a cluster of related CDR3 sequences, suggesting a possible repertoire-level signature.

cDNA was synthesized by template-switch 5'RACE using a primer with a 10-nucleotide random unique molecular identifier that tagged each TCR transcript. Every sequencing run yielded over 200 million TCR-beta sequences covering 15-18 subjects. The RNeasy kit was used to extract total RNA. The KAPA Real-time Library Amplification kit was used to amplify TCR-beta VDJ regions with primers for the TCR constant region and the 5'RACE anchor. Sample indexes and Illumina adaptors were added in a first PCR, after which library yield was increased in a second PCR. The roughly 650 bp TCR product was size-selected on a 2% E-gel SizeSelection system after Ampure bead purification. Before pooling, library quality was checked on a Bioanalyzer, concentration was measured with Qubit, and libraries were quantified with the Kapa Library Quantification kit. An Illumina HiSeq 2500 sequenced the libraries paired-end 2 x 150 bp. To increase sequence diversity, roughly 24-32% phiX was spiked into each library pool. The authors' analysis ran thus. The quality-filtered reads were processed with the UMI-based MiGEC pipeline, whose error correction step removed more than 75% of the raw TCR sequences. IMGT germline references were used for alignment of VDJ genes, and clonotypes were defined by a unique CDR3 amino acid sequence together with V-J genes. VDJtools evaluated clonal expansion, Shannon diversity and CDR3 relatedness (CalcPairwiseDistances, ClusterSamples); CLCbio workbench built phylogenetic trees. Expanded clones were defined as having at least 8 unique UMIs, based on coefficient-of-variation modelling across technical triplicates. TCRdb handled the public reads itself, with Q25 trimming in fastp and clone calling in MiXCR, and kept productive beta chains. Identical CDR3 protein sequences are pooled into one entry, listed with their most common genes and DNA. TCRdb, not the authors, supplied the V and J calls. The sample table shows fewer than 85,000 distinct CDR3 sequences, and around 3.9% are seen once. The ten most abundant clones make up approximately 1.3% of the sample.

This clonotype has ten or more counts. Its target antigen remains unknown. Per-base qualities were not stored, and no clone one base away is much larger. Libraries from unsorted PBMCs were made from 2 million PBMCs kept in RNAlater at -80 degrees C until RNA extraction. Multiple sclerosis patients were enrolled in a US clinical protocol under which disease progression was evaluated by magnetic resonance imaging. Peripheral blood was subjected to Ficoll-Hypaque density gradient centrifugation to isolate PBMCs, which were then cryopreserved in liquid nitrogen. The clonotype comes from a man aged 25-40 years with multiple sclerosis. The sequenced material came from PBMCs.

The CDR3 region reads CAAGDGTGELFF. The DNA sequence reads TGTGCCGCGGGAGATGGCACCGGGGAGCTGTTTTTT. The chain links TRBV10-3 with TRBJ2-2; 7 of the junction bases match TRBD2. Per the germline V gene, ENHRY is the CDR1 and SYGVKD is the CDR2. Counted from cysteine to phenylalanine, this CDR3 has 12 amino acids. The only DNA kept is the CDR3, 36 bases in frame from the first base. After removal of 11 bases from V and 4 bases from J, the junction retains 4 bases not matched to a gene.